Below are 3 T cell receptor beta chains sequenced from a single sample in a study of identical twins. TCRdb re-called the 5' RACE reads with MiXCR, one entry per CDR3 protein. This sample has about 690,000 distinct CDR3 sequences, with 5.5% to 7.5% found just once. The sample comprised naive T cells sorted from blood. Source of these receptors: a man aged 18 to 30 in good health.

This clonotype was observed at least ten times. CDR3 amino acids: CSVVGTGSGNTIYF. DNA for the CDR3: TGCAGCGTTGTCGGCACGGGCTCTGGAAACACCATATATTTT. The chain has TRBV29-1 and TRBJ1-3; D gene unclear. Germline CDR1 and CDR2: SQVTM and ANQGSEA. The CDR3 is 14 amino acids. V was cut by 4 bases and J by 0 bases, with 10 bases left in between.

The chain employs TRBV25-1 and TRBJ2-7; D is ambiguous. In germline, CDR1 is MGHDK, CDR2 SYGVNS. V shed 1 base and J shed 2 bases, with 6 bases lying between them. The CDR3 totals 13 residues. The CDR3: CASSESLTYEQYF. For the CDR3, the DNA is TGTGCCAGCAGTGAATCATTGACCTACGAGCAGTACTTC.

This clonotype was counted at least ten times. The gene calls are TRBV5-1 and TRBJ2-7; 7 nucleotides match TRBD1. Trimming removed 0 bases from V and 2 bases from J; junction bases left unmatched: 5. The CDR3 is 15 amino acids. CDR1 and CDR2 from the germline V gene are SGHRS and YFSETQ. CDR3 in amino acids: CASSLGTGQTYEQYF. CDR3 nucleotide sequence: TGCGCCAGCAGCTTGGGGACAGGCCAAACCTACGAGCAGTACTTC.